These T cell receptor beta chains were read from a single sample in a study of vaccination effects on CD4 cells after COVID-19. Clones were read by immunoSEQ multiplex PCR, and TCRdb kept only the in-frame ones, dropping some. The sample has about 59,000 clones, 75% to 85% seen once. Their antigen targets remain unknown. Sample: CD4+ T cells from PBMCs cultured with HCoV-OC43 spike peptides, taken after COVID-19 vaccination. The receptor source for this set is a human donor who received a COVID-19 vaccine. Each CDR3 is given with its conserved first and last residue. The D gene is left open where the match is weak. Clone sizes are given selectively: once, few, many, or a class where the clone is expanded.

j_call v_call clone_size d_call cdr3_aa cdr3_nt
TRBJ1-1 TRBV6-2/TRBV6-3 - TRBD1 CASSYGLLQGGTEAFF TGTGCCAGCAGTTATGGCCTCCTTCAGGGGGGCACTGAAGCTTTCTTT
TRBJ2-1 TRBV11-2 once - CASSFRRGNNEQFF TGTGCCAGCAGCTTCCGGCGGGGAAACAATGAGCAGTTCTTC
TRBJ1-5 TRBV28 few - CASSLVGARNQPQHF TGTGCCAGCAGTTTAGTGGGGGCGCGTAATCAGCCCCAGCATTTT
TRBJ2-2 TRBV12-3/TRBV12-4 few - CASGGNTGELFF TGTGCCAGCGGCGGAAACACCGGGGAGCTGTTTTTT
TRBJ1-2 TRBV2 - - CASSPGTSSNYGYTF TGTGCCAGCAGTCCCGGGACATCGTCTAACTATGGCTACACCTTC
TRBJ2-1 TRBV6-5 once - CASSYGKSHGDEQFF TGTGCCAGCAGTTACGGTAAATCGCATGGGGATGAGCAGTTCTTC
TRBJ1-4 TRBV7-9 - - CASSLIGGFVTNEKLFF TGTGCCAGCAGCTTAATAGGGGGATTTGTAACTAATGAAAAACTGTTTTTT
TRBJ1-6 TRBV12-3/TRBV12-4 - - CASSLMGNSPLHF TGTGCCAGCAGTTTAATGGGGAATTCACCCCTCCACTTT
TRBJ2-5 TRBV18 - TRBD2 CASSPSGGGRETQYF TGTGCCAGCTCACCCTCCGGGGGGGGCCGGGAGACCCAGTACTTC
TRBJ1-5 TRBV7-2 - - CASSLGGRQPQHF TGTGCCAGCAGCTTAGGGGGTCGGCAGCCCCAGCATTTT
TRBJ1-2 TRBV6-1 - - CASSERWWGHQKEGYTF TGTGCCAGCAGTGAAAGGTGGTGGGGACACCAAAAGGAGGGCTACACCTTC
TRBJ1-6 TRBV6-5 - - CASRTTGLPNSPLHF TGTGCCAGCAGAACTACGGGACTGCCTAATTCACCCCTCCACTTT
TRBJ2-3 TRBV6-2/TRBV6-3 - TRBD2 CASSYRGLAPDTQYF TGTGCCAGCAGTTACAGGGGACTAGCCCCAGATACGCAGTATTTT
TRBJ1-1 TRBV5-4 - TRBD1 CASSFGGRSTGGTEAFF TGTGCCAGCAGCTTTGGGGGGCGATCAACAGGGGGCACTGAAGCTTTCTTT
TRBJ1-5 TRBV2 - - CASSGPRQPQHF TGTGCCAGCAGTGGCCCCCGGCAGCCCCAGCATTTT
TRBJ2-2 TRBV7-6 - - CASSLDRVWANTGELFF TGTGCCAGCAGCTTAGACAGGGTGTGGGCGAACACCGGGGAGCTGTTTTTT
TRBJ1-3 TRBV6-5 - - CASRDPLSTIYF TGTGCCAGCAGGGATCCCTTAAGCACCATATATTTT
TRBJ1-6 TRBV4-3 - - CASSQDGGDRSPLHF TGCGCCAGCAGCCAAGACGGGGGTGATAGGTCACCCCTCCACTTT
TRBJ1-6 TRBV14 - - CASSQVQGGNSPLHF TGTGCCAGCAGCCAAGTCCAGGGCGGCAATTCACCCCTCCACTTT
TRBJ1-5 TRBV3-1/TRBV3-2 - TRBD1 CASSKGTAMNQPQHF TGTGCCAGCAGCAAGGGGACAGCGATGAATCAGCCCCAGCATTTT
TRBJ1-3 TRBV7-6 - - CASSSDRSSGNTIYF TGTGCCAGCAGCTCCGACAGATCCTCTGGAAACACCATATATTTT
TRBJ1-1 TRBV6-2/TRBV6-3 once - CASSYLYLNTEAFF TGTGCCAGCAGTTACCTATACTTGAACACTGAAGCTTTCTTT
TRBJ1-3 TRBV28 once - CASSLWLGTGNTIYF TGTGCCAGCAGTTTGTGGCTGGGGACTGGAAACACCATATATTTT
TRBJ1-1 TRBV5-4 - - CASSTRKGSGNTEAFF TGTGCCAGCAGCACCCGCAAGGGAAGTGGGAACACTGAAGCTTTCTTT
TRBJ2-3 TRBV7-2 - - CASSRRARTDTQYF TGTGCCAGCAGCCGCCGGGCACGCACAGATACGCAGTATTTT
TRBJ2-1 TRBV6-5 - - CASSHWDNEQFF TGTGCCAGCAGTCACTGGGACAATGAGCAGTTCTTC
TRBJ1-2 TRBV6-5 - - CASSSTPEWGYTF TGTGCCAGCAGTTCAACCCCAGAGTGGGGCTACACCTTC
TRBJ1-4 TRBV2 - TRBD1 CASSGTGREKLFF TGTGCCAGCAGCGGGACAGGGAGAGAAAAACTGTTTTTT
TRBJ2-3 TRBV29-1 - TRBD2 CSVVGGRQRTDTQYF TGCAGCGTTGTGGGAGGGAGGCAACGCACAGATACGCAGTATTTT
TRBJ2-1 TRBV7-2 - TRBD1 CASSLQAGGHNEQFF TGTGCCAGCAGCTTACAGGCAGGGGGCCACAATGAGCAGTTCTTC
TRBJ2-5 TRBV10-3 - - CAISESGKAETQYF TGTGCCATCAGTGAGTCCGGCAAAGCAGAGACCCAGTACTTC
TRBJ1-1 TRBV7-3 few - CASSLRGGLGTEAFF TGTGCCAGCAGCCTCAGGGGCGGCCTCGGGACTGAAGCTTTCTTT
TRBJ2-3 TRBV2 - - CASTRTGSTDTQYF TGTGCCAGCACCCGGACTGGTAGCACAGATACGCAGTATTTT